A selection of T cell receptor beta chains follows, all from one sample in a study of blood T cells in healthy people across ages. TCRdb reanalysed the 5' RACE reads using MiXCR and keeps one entry per CDR3 protein. There are roughly 1,500,000 distinct CDR3 sequences in the sample; about 31% occur only once, and roughly 12% lies in the top ten. The sequenced material came from blood. Receptor source: a woman aged 30 to 39 in good health. CDR3s include the opening cysteine and the closing phenylalanine or tryptophan. D genes are given only for firm matches. Size values are once, few and many counts, or a class for expanded clones, and some rows have none.

V gene	D gene	J gene	clone size	CDR3 DNA	CDR3 protein
TRBV7-9	TRBD2	TRBJ2-1	few	TGTGCCAGCAGCTCGACTCGTTTGCGGGGGGGCGATACGAGGGTGAATGAGCAGTTCTTC	CASSSTRLRGGDTRVNEQFF
TRBV4-1	NA	TRBJ1-4	NA	TGCGCCAGCAGCCGGAGGAGTCTAGAAAAACTCTTTTTT	CASSRRSLEKLFF
TRBV30	NA	TRBJ1-2	NA	TGTGCCGCTCGAGCGCCAAATGGCTACACCTTC	CAARAPNGYTF
TRBV13	NA	TRBJ1-5	few	TGTGCCAGCAGCCCCCTTTTGGGGGGGTGCAATCAGCCCCAGCATTTT	CASSPLLGGCNQPQHF
TRBV9	NA	TRBJ2-2	NA	TGTGCCAGCAGCCGCTGGGGGTCCGGGGAGCTGTTTTTT	CASSRWGSGELFF
TRBV29-1	NA	TRBJ2-3	many	TGCAGCGTCGACCTGGACAGCACAGATACGCAGTATTTT	CSVDLDSTDTQYF
TRBV19	NA	TRBJ2-1	NA	TGTGCCAGTAGTATAGCCAGGGGCTACAATGAGCAGTTCTTC	CASSIARGYNEQFF
TRBV7-6	TRBD1	TRBJ2-7	NA	TGTGCCAGCAGCCCAACCCCCGGGACAGAGCAGTACGAGCAGTACTTC	CASSPTPGTEQYEQYF
TRBV7-9	NA	TRBJ1-5	few	TGTGCCAGCAGCCAAGGATCTACAGTCAATCAGCCCCAGCATTTT	CASSQGSTVNQPQHF
TRBV28	NA	TRBJ2-7	few	TGTGCCAGCAGTTCCCCGACGGGTGAGGGGCCCTACTACGAGCAGTACTTC	CASSSPTGEGPYYEQYF